Each of the 22 T cell receptor beta chains below was sequenced from the same sample in a study of CD8 T cells in ankylosing spondylitis. Using its own MiXCR run on the 5' RACE reads, TCRdb lists one record per CDR3 protein. This sample has some 250,000 distinct CDR3 sequences, with under 30% found just once. Sequencing input: blood, either unsorted or a sorted T cell fraction (not recorded which). The receptors were sampled from a male donor with ankylosing spondylitis or in good health (not recorded which).

The chain combines TRBV29-1 with TRBJ2-7, with 7 bases aligning to TRBD1. The CDR3 is made up of 13 amino acids. The J segment lost 4 bases and the V segment lost 5 bases, leaving 8 bases of the junction unmatched. The V gene's germline CDR1 is SQVTM and CDR2 ANQGSEA. The CDR3 coding sequence is TGCAGCGTTACAGGGGTATTATCGTACGAGCAGTACTTC. This gives the protein CSVTGVLSYEQYF.

The V and J genes are TRBV5-1 and TRBJ1-1; possibly TRBD1 for D (5 bases). V dropped 5 bases and J dropped 0 bases, with 11 bases sitting between them. The CDR3 covers 14 residues. From germline, CDR1 is SGHRS and CDR2 YFSETQ. The CDR3 loop is CASSPGSVNTEAFF. The CDR3 bases are TGCGCCAGCAGTCCAGGGTCGGTGAACACTGAAGCTTTCTTT.

A few counts support this clonotype. The V gene is TRBV7-9, the J gene TRBJ2-7; 9 bases are shared with TRBD1. This CDR3 region has 15 residues. The V gene's germline CDR1 is SEHNR and CDR2 FQNEAQ (reference sequence). V lost 4 bases and J lost 3; bases outside the gene matches: 7. CDR3 amino acids: CASSYSWTGDYEQYF. Written as DNA, the CDR3 is TGTGCCAGCAGCTACTCCTGGACAGGGGACTACGAGCAGTACTTC.

In this sample, this clonotype turned up a few times. The CDR3 reads CASSESTSGITTQYF. The CDR3 nucleotides read TGCGCCAGCAGTGAGTCGACCAGCGGCATAACGACCCAGTACTTC. V and J are TRBV10-1 and TRBJ2-5; D may be TRBD2 (5 bases). Trimming took off 0 bases at V and 7 bases at J, with 15 bases between the two ends. The germline V gene encodes CDR1 WNHNN and CDR2 SYGVQD (reference sequence). The CDR3 runs to 15 residues.

V is TRBV18 and J is TRBJ2-3; 11 nucleotides align to TRBD1. This CDR3 region has 18 residues. J lost 1 base, V lost 2 bases, and 8 bases had no gene match. CDR1 is KGHSH and CDR2 is LQKENI in the germline V gene. The CDR3 protein is CASSPYAGTGGRTDTQYF. CDR3 sequence (DNA): TGTGCCAGCTCACCATATGCCGGGACAGGGGGTCGCACAGATACGCAGTATTTT.

A few counts support this clonotype. The chain is built from TRBV5-5 and TRBJ1-2, with 9 bases lining up with TRBD1. The V gene's germline CDR1 is SGHKS and CDR2 YYEKEE (reference sequence). The trim removed 5 bases at V and 7 bases at J, leaving 9 bases unmatched. The CDR3 totals 14 residues. CDR3: CASRRQGELSGYTF. The CDR3 coding sequence is TGTGCCAGCAGGAGACAGGGGGAGTTAAGTGGCTACACCTTC.

A single count supports this clonotype. At one of its ends the junction is not consistent with the germline gene, which may arise from a read error. This rearrangement joins TRBV10-3 to TRBJ1-1; D unresolved. Germline V gene sequence: CDR1 ENHRY, CDR2 SYGVKD. The CDR3 is made up of 14 amino acids. The CDR3 is CAIRPLETNTEVFF. The CDR3 nucleotides are TGTGCCATCAGACCTCTGGAAACTAACACTGAAGTTTTCTTT.

There are a few counts of this clonotype. V usage is TRBV10-3 and J usage is TRBJ1-6; the D gene is possibly TRBD1 (5 bases). There are 13 residues in the CDR3. CDR1 and CDR2 from the germline V gene are ENHRY and SYGVKD. Trimming left V 5 bases short and J 6 bases short, with 8 bases between. As DNA, the CDR3 is TGTGCCATCAGTCAGCAGGGTAATTCACCCCTCCACTTT. This gives the protein CAISQQGNSPLHF.

This clonotype was detected many times. The chain couples TRBV10-3 to TRBJ2-1; no definite D call. This CDR3 has 11 residues. Trimming stripped 8 bases from V and 1 base from J, with 3 bases between. Germline V gene data show CDR1 as ENHRY and CDR2 as SYGVKD. For the CDR3, the DNA is TGTGCCATCGCTTCCTACAATGAGCAGTTCTTC. It yields the protein CAIASYNEQFF.

The chain carries TRBV12-3 or TRBV12-4 and TRBJ1-2, with D maybe TRBD1 (6 bases). CDR3 length equals 15 residues. Between the trimmed V and J ends, which lost 5 bases and 4 bases, there was a span of 17 bases. The CDR3 loop is CASSPRTDPTYGYTF. The CDR3 DNA is TGTGCCAGCAGTCCCCGGACAGATCCCACCTATGGCTACACCTTC.

This rearrangement joins TRBV7-3 to TRBJ1-1; D not resolved. V was pared by 2 bases and J by 1 base, with 5 bases between. The CDR3 contains 13 residues. Germline CDR1 reads SGHTA; CDR2 reads FQGTGA. The DNA for the CDR3 is TGTGCCAGCAGCTTAGGCCGGAACACTGAAGCTTTCTTT. Protein product: CASSLGRNTEAFF.

This chain links TRBV6-1 with TRBJ2-5; either TRBD1 or TRBD2 may fit D (5 bases each). The length of the CDR3 is 15 residues. CDR1 is MNHNS, CDR2 SASEGT, per germline. V lost 6 bases to trimming and J lost 0 bases, with 14 bases between them. The CDR3 protein is CASSRVRGNQETQYF. CDR3 bases: TGTGCCAGCAGCCGGGTGAGGGGTAACCAAGAGACCCAGTACTTC.

V gene TRBV29-1 combines with J gene TRBJ2-3; possible D gene TRBD1, 6 bases. V was cut by 6 bases and J by 2 bases, with 15 bases left in between. CDR3 length: 14 residues. CDR1 and CDR2 from the germline V gene are SQVTM and ANQGSEA. CDR3 sequence (DNA): TGCAGCGTGGCGGACAGAGGCCCCACAGATACGCAGTATTTT. Its translation is CSVADRGPTDTQYF.

Many counts were recorded for this clonotype. This chain uses TRBV15 with TRBJ2-3, with TRBD1 matching 10 bases. The CDR3 runs to 16 residues. J was trimmed by 2 bases and V by 2 bases; bases with no gene match: 4. The germline V gene encodes CDR1 LNHNV and CDR2 YYDKDF (reference sequence). This CDR3 reads CATSRSDRGNTDTQYF. The CDR3 region has the DNA TGTGCCACCAGCAGATCGGACAGGGGGAACACAGATACGCAGTATTTT.

The J gene is TRBJ1-6, the V gene TRBV30, with TRBD1 matching 8 bases. The CDR3 length is 15 residues. V gave up 2 bases and J gave up 5 bases; unmatched junction bases: 5. Germline CDR1 is GTSNPN and CDR2 is SVGIG (reference sequence). The CDR3 is CAWSSGQGNNSPLHF. The DNA for the CDR3 is TGTGCCTGGAGTTCCGGACAGGGAAATAATTCACCCCTCCACTTT.

CDR3 bases: TGTGCCAGCAGCAAAGAAGAGTCCCAGGGGGGTCCCACAGATACGCAGTATTTT. This codes for CASSKEESQGGPTDTQYF. This chain connects TRBV21-1 to TRBJ2-3; no check of the table's D call, TRBD1, against the DNA was made. TRBV21-1 is given as a pseudogene. The CDR3 runs 18 residues.

The V and J genes are TRBV20-1 and TRBJ2-7; 10 bases match TRBD1. The CDR3 loop spans 15 amino acids. The V gene's germline CDR1 is DFQATT and CDR2 SNEGSKA (reference sequence). CDR3 sequence reads: CSWGLTGGASYEQYF. For the CDR3, the DNA is TGCAGCTGGGGCCTGACAGGGGGCGCGTCCTACGAGCAGTACTTC.

The chain employs TRBV6-6 and TRBJ1-5, with a tentative D call TRBD1 (6 bases). Trimming took 5 bases from V and 11 from J, leaving 19 bases between them. The length of the CDR3 is 14 residues. Germline V gives CDR1 MNHNY, CDR2 SVGAGI (reference sequence). The CDR3 DNA reads TGTGCCAGCAGTACCCTGTGGGGAGGGGGGACCCAGCATTTT. Encoded protein: CASSTLWGGGTQHF.

Ten or more counts support this clonotype. The CDR3 nucleotides are TGTGCCAGCAGTACCGACACCCATGGCTACACCTTC. It is translated as CASSTDTHGYTF. V is TRBV12-3 or TRBV12-4 and J is TRBJ1-2; D is unresolved. Trimming shortened V by 5 bases and J by 6 bases, and 10 bases separated the two germline ends. The CDR3 is 12 residues long.

In its sample, this clonotype was seen many times. The chain links TRBV12-3 or TRBV12-4 to TRBJ2-2; 7 nucleotides align to TRBD2. The J segment lost 6 bases and the V segment lost 5 bases, leaving 6 bases of the junction unmatched. The CDR3 contains 14 residues. CDR3 residues: CASSRSRGAGELFF. DNA of the CDR3: TGTGCCAGCAGTCGATCCCGGGGGGCCGGGGAGCTGTTTTTT.

The sample holds many counts of this clonotype. V usage is TRBV20-1 and J usage is TRBJ2-4; tentative D call: TRBD2 (5 bases). This CDR3 spans 13 amino acids. Per germline, CDR1 DFQATT and CDR2 SNEGSKA (reference sequence). With 8 bases removed from V and 5 bases from J, the gap between germline ends came to 16 bases. The CDR3 is CSRTPGSENIQYF. The CDR3 DNA reads as TGCAGTAGGACCCCGGGGTCTGAAAACATTCAGTACTTC.

This clonotype was detected ten times or more. The CDR3 protein is CSAREPKANYEQYF. The DNA for the CDR3 is TGCAGTGCTAGAGAGCCCAAGGCCAATTACGAGCAGTACTTC. This sequence joins TRBV20-1 and TRBJ2-7; the D is unclear. This CDR3 region has 14 residues. Germline CDR1 reads DFQATT; CDR2 reads SNEGSKA (reference sequence). V lost 0 bases and J 4 bases, leaving 13 bases between the germline ends.